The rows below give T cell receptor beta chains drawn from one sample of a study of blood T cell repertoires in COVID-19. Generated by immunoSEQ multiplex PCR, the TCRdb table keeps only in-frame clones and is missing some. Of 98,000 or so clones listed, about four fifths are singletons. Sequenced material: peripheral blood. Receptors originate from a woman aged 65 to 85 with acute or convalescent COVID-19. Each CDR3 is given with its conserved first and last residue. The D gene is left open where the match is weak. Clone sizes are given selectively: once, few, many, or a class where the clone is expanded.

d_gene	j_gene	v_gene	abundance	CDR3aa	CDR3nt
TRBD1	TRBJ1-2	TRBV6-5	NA	CASTTGGNNYGYTF	TGTGCCAGTACCACAGGGGGCAATAACTATGGCTACACCTTC
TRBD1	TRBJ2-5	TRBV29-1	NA	CSVLQGVTSGTQYF	TGCAGCGTACTGCAGGGGGTAACTTCTGGGACCCAGTACTTC
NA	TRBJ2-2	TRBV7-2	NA	CASSYAGGFNTGELFF	TGTGCCAGCAGTTACGCTGGCGGGTTTAACACCGGGGAGCTGTTTTTT
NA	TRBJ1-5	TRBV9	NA	CASSGREREPQHF	TGTGCCAGCAGCGGTAGGGAGAGAGAGCCCCAGCATTTT
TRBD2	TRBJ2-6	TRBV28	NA	CASRVAGGSFNVLTF	TGTGCCAGCAGGGTAGCGGGAGGGAGCTTCAACGTCCTGACTTTC
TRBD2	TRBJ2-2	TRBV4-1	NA	CASSQEGFGTVLGEGLFF	TGCGCCAGCAGCCAAGAGGGCTTCGGAACAGTCCTCGGGGAGGGGCTGTTTTTT
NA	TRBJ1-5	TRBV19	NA	CASSYQGLTSNQPQHF	TGTGCCAGTAGTTACCAGGGCCTAACTAGCAATCAGCCCCAGCATTTT
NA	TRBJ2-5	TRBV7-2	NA	CASSLARREQETQYF	TGTGCCAGCAGCTTAGCCCGGCGGGAACAAGAGACCCAGTACTTC
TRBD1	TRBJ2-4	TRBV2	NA	CASRRTGFAKNIQYF	TGTGCCAGCAGGAGGACAGGGTTTGCCAAAAACATTCAGTACTTC
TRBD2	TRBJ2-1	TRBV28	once	CASSPTSGRFNEQFF	TGTGCCAGCAGTCCAACTAGCGGGAGGTTTAATGAGCAGTTCTTC
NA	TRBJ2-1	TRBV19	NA	CASNSLVSEEQFF	TGTGCCAGTAACAGTCTGGTTTCTGAAGAGCAGTTCTTC
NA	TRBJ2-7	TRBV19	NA	CASSIGKGPYEQYF	TGTGCCAGTAGTATTGGGAAGGGGCCCTACGAGCAGTACTTC
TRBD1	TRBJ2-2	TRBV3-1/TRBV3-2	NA	CASSLRQGRGELFF	TGTGCCAGCAGCCTTAGACAGGGTCGCGGGGAGCTGTTTTTT
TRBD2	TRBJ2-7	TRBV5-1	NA	CASSLGLAEWVAYEQYF	TGCGCCAGCAGCCTCGGACTAGCGGAGTGGGTCGCCTACGAGCAGTACTTC
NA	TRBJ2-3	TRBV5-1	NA	CASSWGLITDTQYF	TGCGCCAGCAGCTGGGGACTGATCACAGATACGCAGTATTTT
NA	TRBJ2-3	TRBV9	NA	CASSKEGGLSTDTQYF	TGTGCCAGCAGCAAAGAGGGGGGGCTTAGCACAGATACGCAGTATTTT
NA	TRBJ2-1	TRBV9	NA	CASSVGVASYNEQFF	TGTGCCAGCAGCGTAGGGGTAGCCTCCTACAATGAGCAGTTCTTC
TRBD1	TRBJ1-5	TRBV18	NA	CASSSTGANNQPQHF	TGTGCCAGCTCATCCACAGGGGCAAACAATCAGCCCCAGCATTTT
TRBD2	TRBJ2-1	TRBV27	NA	CASSLPPRLASYNEQFF	TGTGCCAGCAGTTTACCGCCTAGACTAGCTTCCTACAATGAGCAGTTCTTC
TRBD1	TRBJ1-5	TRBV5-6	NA	CASGQGDQPQHF	TGTGCCAGTGGACAGGGGGATCAGCCCCAGCATTTT
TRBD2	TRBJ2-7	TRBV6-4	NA	CASSDGGRALYEQYF	TGTGCCAGCAGTGACGGCGGGAGGGCCTTGTACGAGCAGTACTTC
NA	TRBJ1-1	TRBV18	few	CASSGRGPPNTEAFF	TGTGCCAGCTCTGGGAGGGGTCCCCCGAACACTGAAGCTTTCTTT
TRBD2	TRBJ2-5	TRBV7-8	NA	CASSLARTSGEETQYF	TGTGCCAGCAGCTTGGCCAGGACTAGCGGGGAGGAGACCCAGTACTTC
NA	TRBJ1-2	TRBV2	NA	CYSLWAHGYTF	TGTTACTCCCTTTGGGCCCATGGCTACACCTTC
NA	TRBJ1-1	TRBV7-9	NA	CASSFPLTGTLNTEAFF	TGTGCCAGCAGCTTCCCATTAACCGGGACATTGAACACTGAAGCTTTCTTT
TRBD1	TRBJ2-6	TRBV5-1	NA	CASSLDTRGPGANVLTF	TGCGCCAGCAGCTTGGATACCAGGGGGCCGGGGGCCAACGTCCTGACTTTC
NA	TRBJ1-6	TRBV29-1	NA	CSVKTSYNSPLHF	TGCAGCGTTAAGACTTCTTATAATTCACCCCTCCACTTT
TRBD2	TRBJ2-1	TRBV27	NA	CASSPAGGVGNEQFF	TGTGCCAGCAGCCCAGCGGGAGGGGTAGGGAATGAGCAGTTCTTC
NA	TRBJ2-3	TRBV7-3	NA	CASSLTLRDTQYF	TGTGCCAGCAGCTTAACGCTAAGAGATACGCAGTATTTT
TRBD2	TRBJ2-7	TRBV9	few	CASSPQTSGFYEQYF	TGTGCCAGCAGCCCCCAGACTAGCGGATTCTACGAGCAGTACTTC
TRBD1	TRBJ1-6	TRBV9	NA	CASSATGGFYNSPLHF	TGTGCCAGCAGCGCGACAGGGGGCTTCTATAATTCACCCCTCCACTTT
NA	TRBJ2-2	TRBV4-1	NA	CASSQAPLTGELFF	TGCGCCAGCAGCCAAGCCCCCCTCACCGGGGAGCTGTTTTTT
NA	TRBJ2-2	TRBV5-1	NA	CASRSARDTGELFF	TGCGCCAGCAGATCCGCCCGGGACACCGGGGAGCTGTTTTTT
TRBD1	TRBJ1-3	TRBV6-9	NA	CASSYSPQTTGIMRGDTIYF	TGTGCCAGCAGTTATTCGCCCCAGACGACAGGGATAATGAGGGGGGACACCATATATTTT
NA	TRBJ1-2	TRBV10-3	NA	CAISREVGSYGYTF	TGTGCCATCAGTAGGGAGGTGGGGTCCTATGGCTACACCTTC
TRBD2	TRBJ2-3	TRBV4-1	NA	CASSQRAGGRTDTQYF	TGCGCCAGCAGCCAAAGGGCGGGAGGGCGCACAGATACGCAGTATTTT
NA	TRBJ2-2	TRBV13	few	CASSLDRGRDIAGELFF	TGTGCCAGCAGCTTAGACCGCGGCAGGGATATAGCCGGGGAGCTGTTTTTT
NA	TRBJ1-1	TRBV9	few	CASSVQSNTEAFF	TGTGCCAGCAGCGTACAGTCAAACACTGAAGCTTTCTTT
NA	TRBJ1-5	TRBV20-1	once	CSASRGFSNQPQHF	TGCAGTGCTAGTAGGGGATTTAGCAATCAGCCCCAGCATTTT
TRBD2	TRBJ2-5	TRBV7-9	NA	CASTIGTSGRAIETQYF	TGTGCCAGCACCATCGGGACTAGCGGGAGGGCCATAGAGACCCAGTACTTC
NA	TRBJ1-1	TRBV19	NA	CASSRTGTRNTEAFF	TGTGCCAGTAGCCGAACCGGGACACGAAACACTGAAGCTTTCTTT
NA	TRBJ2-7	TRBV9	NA	CASSDSSYEQYF	TGTGCCAGCAGTGACAGCTCCTACGAGCAGTACTTC
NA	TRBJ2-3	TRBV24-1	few	CATSDPGSYTDTQYF	TGTGCCACCAGTGACCCAGGGTCCTATACAGATACGCAGTATTTT
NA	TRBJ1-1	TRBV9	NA	CASSVEGRAWRDTEAFF	TGTGCCAGCAGCGTAGAGGGGAGGGCCTGGAGGGACACTGAAGCTTTCTTT
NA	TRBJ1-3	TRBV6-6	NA	CASSQGSGGGLGNTIYF	TGTGCCAGCAGTCAGGGCTCTGGCGGCGGACTTGGAAACACCATATATTTT
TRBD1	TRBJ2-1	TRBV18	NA	CASSVTGNYNEQFF	TGTGCCAGCTCAGTGACAGGGAACTACAATGAGCAGTTCTTC
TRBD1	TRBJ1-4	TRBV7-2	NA	CASSVTQGGTGKLFF	TGTGCCAGCAGCGTAACACAGGGGGGAACAGGGAAACTGTTTTTT